Sequencing of this TCR beta chain was carried out in a study of OX40 agonist ivuxolimab in advanced cancers. A single count supports this clone. Germline V CDR1 and CDR2: SGHRS, YFSETQ. The CDR3 totals 14 residues. V dropped 4 bases and J dropped 7; count of bases not matched to a gene: 7. TCRdb keeps only in-frame clones here, not all; method: immunoSEQ multiplex PCR. The table lists about 36,000 clones, roughly three quarters of them singletons. This sequence originates from an adult with an advanced solid tumor such as melanoma, head and neck, liver or kidney cancer. The chain employs TRBV5-1 and TRBJ2-7, with 11 nucleotides matching TRBD2. The sequencing used CD4+ or CD8+ T cells sorted from blood, collected in a trial of the OX40 agonist ivuxolimab. CDR3 nucleotide sequence: TGCGCCAGCAGCCCGACTAGCGGGGCTGGGGAGCAGTACTTC. Translated: CASSPTSGAGEQYF. Full variable domain (outside the CDR3, taken from reference TRBV5-1 and TRBJ2-7): KAGVTQTPRYLIKTRGQQVTLSCSPISGHRSVSWYQQTPGQGLQFLFEYFSETQRNKGNFPGRFSGRQFSNSRSEMNVSTLELGDSALYLCASSPTSGAGEQYFGPGTRLTVT.